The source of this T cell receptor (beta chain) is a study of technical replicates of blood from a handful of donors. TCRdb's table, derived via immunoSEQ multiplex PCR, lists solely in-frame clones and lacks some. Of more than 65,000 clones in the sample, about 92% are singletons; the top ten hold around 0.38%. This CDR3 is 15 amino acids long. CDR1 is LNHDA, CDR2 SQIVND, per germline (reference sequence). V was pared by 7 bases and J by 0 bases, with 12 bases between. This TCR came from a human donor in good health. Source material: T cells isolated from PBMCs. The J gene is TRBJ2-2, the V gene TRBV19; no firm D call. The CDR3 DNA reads TGTGCCAGTACCAGAAGACTTCCGAACACCGGGGAGCTGTTTTTT. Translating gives CASTRRLPNTGELFF.